This record covers a single T cell receptor (beta chain). Its target is not known. MiXCR, run by TCRdb on the reads, gives a single entry per CDR3 protein. Altogether roughly 730,000 distinct CDR3 sequences are present, around 31% being singletons, with the ten largest covering around a sixth. The data originate from a study of T cell repertoires in cytomegalovirus infection. About the study: From public TCR beta signatures came an indication of both CMV infection and matching HLA type.

Trimming took 7 bases from V and 4 from J, leaving 14 bases between them. CDR3 length: 13 amino acids. CDR1 MNHEY and CDR2 SVGAGI come from the germline V gene. The material was cultured PBMCs, obtained from culture after CMV antigen stimulation. This clonotype was obtained from a human donor in good health (CMV status not recorded). Some clones in this sample may be carry-over from other donors' samples. V is TRBV6-5 and J is TRBJ2-7; maybe TRBD1 (5 bases). CDR3 sequence: CASTIGAQYEQYF. The DNA for the CDR3 is TGTGCCAGCACCATAGGGGCCCAATACGAGCAGTACTTC.